Each of the 3 T cell receptor beta chains below was sequenced from the same sample in a study of blood T cell repertoires in COVID-19 (TCRdb year 2020). The method was the immunoSEQ multiplex PCR assay. Here the immuneACCESS table is served through TCRdb, limited to in-frame sequences with V and J called. Missing clones are a known gap in these copies; in checked studies unresolved V genes cover under half, and the rest lacks a known reason. Here the sample has hundreds of thousands of clones; 85% to 90% occur a single time. The top ten clones comprise roughly 2.9% of the sample. The sequenced sample consisted of PBMCs or T cells enriched from blood (not recorded which). These receptors came from a woman aged 50 to 60 who had been exposed to COVID-19.

The J gene is TRBJ2-3, the V gene TRBV5-1, with 7 bases identical to TRBD1. The CDR3 contains 15 residues. From germline, CDR1 is SGHRS and CDR2 YFSETQ. V lost 3 bases and J lost 6; bases outside the gene matches: 10. CDR3: CASSWGDRVADTQYF. CDR3 coding DNA: TGCGCCAGCAGCTGGGGAGACAGGGTGGCGGATACGCAGTATTTT.

This rearrangement joins TRBV13 to TRBJ2-7; TRBD2 agrees at 8 bases. Trimming removed 5 bases from V and 5 bases from J; junction bases left unmatched: 8. The CDR3 has 14 residues. Germline lookup yields CDR1 PRHDT and CDR2 FYEKMQ (reference sequence). As DNA, the CDR3 is TGTGCCAGCAGCCCACGGGGGGGCAAGAACGAGCAGTACTTC. Translating gives CASSPRGGKNEQYF. The full variable domain, rest sourced from reference TRBV13 and TRBJ2-7, is AAGVIQSPRHLIKEKRETATLKCYPIPRHDTVYWYQQGPGQDPQFLISFYEKMQSDKGSIPDRFSAQQFSDYHSELNMSSLELGDSALYFCASSPRGGKNEQYFGPGTRLTVT.

This clone was detected only once. The chain employs TRBV6-5 and TRBJ2-7; a possible D gene is TRBD1 (6 bases). CDR1 and CDR2 from the germline V gene are MNHEY and SVGAGI. The CDR3 sequence is 12 residues long. Trimming took off 4 bases at V and 8 bases at J, with 12 bases between the two ends. CDR3 nucleotides: TGTGCCAGCAGTTCCGGACAGAGTCAGCAGTACTTC. Its translation: CASSSGQSQQYF.